This TCR beta chain was sequenced for a study of tumor-infiltrating lymphocytes in oesophageal squamous cell carcinoma. Trimming removed 6 bases from V and 15 bases from J; junction bases left unmatched: 6. This CDR3 comprises 12 residues. CDR1 and CDR2 from the germline V gene are MNHNS and SASEGT. One entry per CDR3 protein results from TCRdb running MiXCR on the PCR reads. The table shows around 14,000 distinct CDR3 sequences, with roughly 49% occurring only once. The source is a male donor with esophageal squamous cell carcinoma. Sequences were obtained from esophageal tumor tissue. The chain links TRBV6-1 to TRBJ2-1; 12 nucleotides align to TRBD2. The CDR3 DNA is TGTGCCAGCAGCCCTAGCGGGAGGGCCGGGTTCTTC. This codes for CASSPSGRAGFF.